Described below is a single T cell receptor (beta chain) sequence and its context. The CDR3 is made up of 12 amino acids. In germline, CDR1 is SQVTM, CDR2 ANQGSEA. Trimming stripped 3 bases from V and 9 bases from J, with 13 bases between. This sample is drawn from a study of yellow fever vaccine responses in identical twins. TCRdb re-called the RT-PCR reads with MiXCR, one entry per CDR3 protein. The sample lists 15,000 or so distinct CDR3 sequences; approximately 84% were seen once. This TCR was recovered from a woman under 30 who received the yellow fever vaccine. This rearrangement joins TRBV29-1 to TRBJ2-3, with a tentative D call TRBD2 (5 bases). Sequences were derived from T cells from blood (PBMCs), unsorted or a sorted subset (not recorded which), sampled before or after yellow fever vaccination (not recorded which). For the CDR3, the DNA is TGCAGCGTTGATTTGCGGGCCACCACGCAGTATTTT. It is translated as CSVDLRATTQYF.